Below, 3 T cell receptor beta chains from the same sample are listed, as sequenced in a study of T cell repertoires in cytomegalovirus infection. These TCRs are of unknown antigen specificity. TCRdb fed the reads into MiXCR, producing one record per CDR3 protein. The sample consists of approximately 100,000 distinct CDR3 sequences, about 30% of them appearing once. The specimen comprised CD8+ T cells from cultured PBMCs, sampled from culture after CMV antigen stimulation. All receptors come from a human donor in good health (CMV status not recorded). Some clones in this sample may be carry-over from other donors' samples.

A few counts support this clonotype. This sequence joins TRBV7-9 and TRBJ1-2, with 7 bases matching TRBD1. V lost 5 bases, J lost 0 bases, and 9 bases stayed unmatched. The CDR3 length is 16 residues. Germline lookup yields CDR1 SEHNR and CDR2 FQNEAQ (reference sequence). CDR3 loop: CASSEGTAKANYGYTF. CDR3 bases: TGTGCCAGCAGCGAAGGGACAGCCAAAGCTAACTATGGCTACACCTTC.

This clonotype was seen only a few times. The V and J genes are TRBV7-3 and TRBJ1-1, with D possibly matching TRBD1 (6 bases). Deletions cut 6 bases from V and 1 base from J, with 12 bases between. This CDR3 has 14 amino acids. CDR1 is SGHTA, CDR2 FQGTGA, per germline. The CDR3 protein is CASRARGQNTEAFF. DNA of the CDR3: TGTGCCAGCAGAGCCAGGGGCCAGAACACTGAAGCTTTCTTT.

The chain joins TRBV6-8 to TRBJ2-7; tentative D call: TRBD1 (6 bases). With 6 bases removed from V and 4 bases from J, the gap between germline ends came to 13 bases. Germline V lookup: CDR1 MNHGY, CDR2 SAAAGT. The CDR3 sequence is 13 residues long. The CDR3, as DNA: TGTGCCAGCAGCCCCGGGACACCTTACGAGCAGTACTTC. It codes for CASSPGTPYEQYF.